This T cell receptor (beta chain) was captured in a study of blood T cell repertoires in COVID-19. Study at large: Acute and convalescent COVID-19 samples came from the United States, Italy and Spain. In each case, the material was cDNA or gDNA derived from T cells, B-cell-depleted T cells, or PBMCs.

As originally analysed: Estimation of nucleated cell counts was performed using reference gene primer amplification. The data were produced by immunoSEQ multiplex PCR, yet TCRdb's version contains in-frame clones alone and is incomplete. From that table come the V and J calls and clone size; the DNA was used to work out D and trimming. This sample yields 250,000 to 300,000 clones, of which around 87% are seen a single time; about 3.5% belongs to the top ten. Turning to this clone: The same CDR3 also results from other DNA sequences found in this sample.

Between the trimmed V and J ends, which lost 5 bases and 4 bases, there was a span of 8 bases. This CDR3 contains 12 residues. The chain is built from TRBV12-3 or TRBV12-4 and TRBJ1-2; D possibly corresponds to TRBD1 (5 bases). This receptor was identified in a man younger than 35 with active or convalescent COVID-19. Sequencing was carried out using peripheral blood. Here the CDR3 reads CASSRGGYGYTF. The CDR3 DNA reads TGTGCCAGCAGTCGGGGGGGCTATGGCTACACCTTC.